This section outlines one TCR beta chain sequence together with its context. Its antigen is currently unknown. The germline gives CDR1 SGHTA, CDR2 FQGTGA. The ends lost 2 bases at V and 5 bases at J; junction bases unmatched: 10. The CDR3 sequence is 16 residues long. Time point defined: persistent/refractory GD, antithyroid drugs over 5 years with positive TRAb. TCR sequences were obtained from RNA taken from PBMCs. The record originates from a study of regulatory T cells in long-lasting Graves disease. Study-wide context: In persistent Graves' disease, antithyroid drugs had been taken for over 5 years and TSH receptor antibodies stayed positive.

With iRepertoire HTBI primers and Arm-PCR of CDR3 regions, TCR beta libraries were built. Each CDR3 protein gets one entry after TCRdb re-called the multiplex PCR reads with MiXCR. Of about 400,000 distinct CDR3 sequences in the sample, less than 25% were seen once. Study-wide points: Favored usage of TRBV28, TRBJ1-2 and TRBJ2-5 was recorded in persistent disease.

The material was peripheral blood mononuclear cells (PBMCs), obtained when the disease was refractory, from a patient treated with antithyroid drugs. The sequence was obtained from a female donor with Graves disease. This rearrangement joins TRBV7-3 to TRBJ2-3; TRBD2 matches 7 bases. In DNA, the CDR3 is TGTGCCAGCAGCTTAGGACTAGGACTAAACGGAGATACGCAGTATTTT. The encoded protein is CASSLGLGLNGDTQYF. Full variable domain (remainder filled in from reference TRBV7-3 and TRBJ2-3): GAGVSQTPSNKVTEKGKYVELRCDPISGHTALYWYRQSLGQGPEFLIYFQGTGAADDSGLPNDRFFAVRPEGSVSTLKIQRTERGDSAVYLCASSLGLGLNGDTQYFGPGTRLTVL.